This TCR beta chain was obtained from a study of Graves' ophthalmopathy and Graves' hyperthyroidism. About the study: Researchers obtained peripheral blood at initial diagnosis, before any treatment had begun.

Amplified material comprised TCR beta CDR3 regions derived from RNA transcripts. First-round RT-PCR used HTBI primers; second-round multiplex PCR followed. In TCRdb, the multiplex PCR reads were re-called with MiXCR into one record per CDR3 protein. The data show 450,000 or so distinct CDR3 sequences, about an eighth seen once. The table lists this clonotype with many counts. The CDR3 has 14 residues. Unmatched junction bases numbered 4, after V lost 1 base and J lost 8 bases. Germline lookup yields CDR1 KGHDR and CDR2 SFDVKD. The TCR was taken from a woman in her twenties or thirties with Graves' ophthalmopathy. Input material: blood. The chain recombines TRBV24-1 with TRBJ2-5; TRBD1 matches at 9 bases. The CDR3 nucleotides read TGTGCCACCAGTGATTTCAGGGACAGGGTTACCCAGTACTTC. Its protein is CATSDFRDRVTQYF.